These T cell receptor beta chains were read from a single sample in a study of naive and memory T cell subsets. Each CDR3 protein gets one entry after TCRdb re-called the UMI-ligation and nested PCR reads with MiXCR. This sample carries some 150,000 distinct CDR3 sequences, 15% to 20% of them seen once, and the ten largest clones take roughly 0.14%. Specimen: naive CD4+ T cells from blood. All receptors derive from a human donor in good health. CDR3s include the opening cysteine and the closing phenylalanine or tryptophan. The D gene is left open where the match is weak. Expanded clones get a size class; other rows say once, few or many, or leave the size out.

j_gene,abundance,v_gene,d_gene,CDR3nt,CDR3aa
TRBJ2-7,.,TRBV3-1,.,TGTGCCAGCAGCCGAGGACAGATCTACGAGCAGTACTTC,CASSRGQIYEQYF
TRBJ2-2,few,TRBV27,.,TGTGCCAGCAGTAATAGCGACACCGGGGAGCTGTTTTTT,CASSNSDTGELFF
TRBJ2-7,many,TRBV2,TRBD2,TGTGCCAGCAGAGGGACTAGCGTCTCCTACGAGCAGTACTTC,CASRGTSVSYEQYF
TRBJ1-1,few,TRBV30,TRBD1,TGTGCCTGGGGCAGGGGGGAGACTGAAGCTTTCTTT,CAWGRGETEAFF
TRBJ2-5,.,TRBV6-1,.,TGTGCCAGCAGCCCCAAGGGGTGGGGAGAGACCCAGTACTTC,CASSPKGWGETQYF
TRBJ2-5,.,TRBV29-1,.,TGCAGCGCAACAGGGAGGGCGGGAATGGAGACCCAGTACTTC,CSATGRAGMETQYF
TRBJ2-3,.,TRBV14,TRBD2,TGTGCCAGCAGCCAAGATCTTGGGGCGGGAGTCGGAGAGACGCAGTATTTT,CASSQDLGAGVGETQYF
TRBJ2-5,.,TRBV15,TRBD1,TGTGCCACCAGCAGGCGGTTGGGACAGAACCAAGAGACCCAGTACTTC,CATSRRLGQNQETQYF
TRBJ2-6,few,TRBV20-1,.,TGCAGTGCTAGCGAGGGGGCTGGGGCCAACGTCCTGACTTTC,CSASEGAGANVLTF
TRBJ2-2,.,TRBV20-1,.,TGCAGTGCTAGAGATCCGGGCTTCGCGAACACCGGGGAGCTGTTTTTT,CSARDPGFANTGELFF